These 19 T cell receptor beta chains were all obtained from the same sample, sequenced in a study of breast tumors, draining lymph nodes, adjacent tissues. Samples came from axillary lymph nodes draining the breast cancer. TCRdb reprocessed the multiplex PCR reads with MiXCR, giving one entry per CDR3 protein. Of under 110,000 distinct CDR3 sequences listed, less than 40% are singletons. The sequenced sample was axillary lymph node tissue. These receptors all stem from a female donor with breast cancer. Some clones in this sample may be carry-over from other donors' samples.

This clonotype was detected ten times or more. This sequence joins TRBV4-1 and TRBJ2-7, with a tentative D call TRBD1 (5 bases). Trimming removed 4 bases from V and 2 bases from J, with 15 bases in between. The CDR3 totals 15 residues. Germline values: CDR1 MGHRA, CDR2 YSYEKL. The CDR3 spells CASSLMQGTPYEQYF. In DNA, the CDR3 is TGCGCCAGCAGCCTGATGCAGGGAACTCCCTACGAGCAGTACTTC.

The chain couples TRBV5-8 to TRBJ2-5; D tentatively reads TRBD1 or TRBD2 (6 bases each). Germline assignment: CDR1 SGHTS and CDR2 YDEGEE. The CDR3 extends over 14 amino acids. V lost 3 bases and J lost 8, with 17 bases in between. CDR3 DNA sequence: TGTGCCAGCAGCTGGGGACTGGCAGGGGACACCCAGTACTTC. Translation: CASSWGLAGDTQYF.

This clonotype was counted at least ten times. The chain has TRBV28 and TRBJ2-3; 9 positions match TRBD2. CDR3 length equals 15 residues. V dropped 5 bases and J dropped 5; count of bases not matched to a gene: 8. Germline V gene lookup returns CDR1 MDHEN and CDR2 SYDVKM. The CDR3 coding sequence is TGTGCCAGCAGTCCTTCTAGCGGGATGATAGATACGCAGTATTTT. Amino acids: CASSPSSGMIDTQYF.

This clonotype was seen ten or more times. This may stem from a read error, because a much larger clone lies one nucleotide away. This chain connects TRBV12-5 to TRBJ2-7; weak D call: TRBD2 (6 bases). CDR1 is LGHNT, CDR2 FRNRAP, per germline. The CDR3 length is 13 residues. Trimming took off 6 bases at V and 7 bases at J, with 16 bases between the two ends. This chain's CDR3 is CASGFSMEGEQYF. In nucleotides, the CDR3 is TGTGCTAGTGGGTTCTCCATGGAGGGGGAGCAGTACTTC.

This clonotype was recorded a few times. V and J are TRBV20-1 and TRBJ1-1; 10 bases are shared with TRBD1. The CDR3 spans 13 residues. Per germline, CDR1 DFQATT and CDR2 SNEGSKA (reference sequence). The V gene end was trimmed by 6 bases and the J gene end by 3 bases; junction bases not matched to a gene: 4. The CDR3 loop reads CSAPGTGDTEAFF. The CDR3 bases are TGCAGTGCGCCCGGGACAGGGGACACTGAAGCTTTCTTT.

This clonotype came up many times. The chain combines TRBV20-1 with TRBJ1-3; D gene uncertain. Trimming pared 1 base from V and 0 bases from J, leaving 4 bases between. The CDR3 is made up of 13 amino acids. The germline CDR1 and CDR2 sequences are DFQATT and SNEGSKA (reference sequence). The DNA for the CDR3 is TGCAGTGCTAGAGTCAGCTCTGGAAACACCATATATTTT. This sequence encodes CSARVSSGNTIYF.

Ten or more counts support this clonotype. The V and J genes are TRBV6-5 and TRBJ2-3, with 10 nucleotides matching TRBD2. J gave up 1 base and V 6 bases, and 4 bases lay outside the gene matches. The germline gives CDR1 MNHEY, CDR2 SVGAGI. The CDR3 totals 15 residues. CDR3: CASSPLAGGTDTQYF. CDR3 DNA sequence: TGTGCCAGCAGCCCCCTAGCGGGAGGCACAGATACGCAGTATTTT.

This clonotype has a count of ten or more. This chain connects TRBV29-1 to TRBJ1-5; 10 bases fit TRBD1. V trimming: 4 bases; J trimming: 6 bases; junction bases outside the gene matches: 3. The CDR3 runs 13 residues. CDR1 and CDR2 from the germline V gene are SQVTM and ANQGSEA. The CDR3 DNA sequence: TGCAGCGTTGGACAGGGGGCTGGTCAGCCCCAGCATTTT. Its protein is CSVGQGAGQPQHF.

This clonotype was counted at least ten times. V is TRBV5-6 and J is TRBJ2-7; TRBD2 matches at 10 bases. CDR1 SGHDT and CDR2 YYEEEE come from the germline V gene. Unmatched junction bases numbered 10, after V lost 2 bases and J lost 2 bases. This CDR3 is 17 amino acids long. Written as DNA, the CDR3 is TGTGCCAGCAGCTTCGAGGTTCGAGCGGGAGGGCCCTACGAGCAGTACTTC. It translates to CASSFEVRAGGPYEQYF.

The CDR3 nucleotides are TGTGCCAGCAGCGAGGGACTAGCGGGCTACAATGAGCAGTTCTTC. Translated: CASSEGLAGYNEQFF. V is TRBV7-9 and J is TRBJ2-1; 12 positions match TRBD2. Germline V gene sequence: CDR1 SEHNR, CDR2 FQNEAQ (reference sequence). V dropped 5 bases and J dropped 3; count of bases not matched to a gene: 2. There are 15 residues in the CDR3.

This clonotype came up many times. This sequence joins TRBV9 and TRBJ2-3; no reliable D call. The CDR3 consists of 14 residues. The ends were cut back, 0 bases at V and 1 base at J, with 6 bases in the middle. Germline V gene data show CDR1 as SGDLS and CDR2 as YYNGEE. CDR3: CASSVETGTDTQYF. The CDR3 DNA sequence: TGTGCCAGCAGCGTAGAAACAGGCACAGATACGCAGTATTTT.

The CDR3, as DNA: TGTGCCACCAGTGATTTGCCGGGACAGACCAACTATGGCTACACCTTC. Translated, it gives CATSDLPGQTNYGYTF. The genes are TRBV24-1 and TRBJ1-2, with 7 bases lining up with TRBD1. CDR3 length: 16 amino acids. Germline V gives CDR1 KGHDR, CDR2 SFDVKD. The V segment lost 0 bases and the J segment 2 bases; nucleotides outside the gene matches: 5.

This clonotype was recorded many times. V is TRBV5-8 and J is TRBJ1-6; D may be TRBD1 (6 bases). The CDR3 is made up of 14 amino acids. Deletions cut 5 bases from V and 5 bases from J, with 11 bases between. The V gene's germline CDR1 is SGHTS and CDR2 YDEGEE. The DNA for the CDR3 is TGTGCCAGCAGTGGGGGCGCAGATAATTCACCCCTCCACTTT. It specifies CASSGGADNSPLHF.

In the case of this clonotype: Relative to the germline gene, one junction end is altered; a read error may explain this. The V call is TRBV20-1, the J call TRBJ2-7, with D tentatively TRBD1 or TRBD2 (5 bases each). Germline V gives CDR1 DFQATT, CDR2 SNEGSKA (reference sequence). The CDR3 has 13 amino acids. The DNA for the CDR3 is TGCAGTGCTAGTGGGACGAGTCCCTACGCGCAGTACTTC. Its translation is CSASGTSPYAQYF.

This clonotype has just a few counts. This may be a read error: a much more frequent sequence differs by one nucleotide. The chain combines TRBV11-2 with TRBJ2-5; D possibly corresponds to TRBD1 (7 bases). Germline V CDR1 and CDR2: SGHAT, FQNNGV. Trimming left V 1 base short and J 7 bases short, with 16 bases between. The CDR3 totals 15 residues. CDR3 protein: CASSLVGTEGGTQYF. The CDR3 DNA sequence: TGTGCCAGCAGCTTAGTGGGGACAGAGGGGGGGACCCAGTACTTC. The variable domain in full, completed from reference TRBV11-2 and TRBJ2-5, reads EAGVAQSPRYKIIEKRQSVAFWCNPISGHATLYWYQQILGQGPKLLIQFQNNGVVDDSQLPKDRFSAERLKGVDSTLKIQPAKLEDSAVYLCASSLVGTEGGTQYFGPGTRLLVL.

The chain links TRBV5-1 to TRBJ1-1; D remains unclear. Germline loops: CDR1 SGHRS, CDR2 YFSETQ. The CDR3 length is 12 residues. Trimming shortened V by 1 base and J by 4 bases, and 5 bases separated the two germline ends. CDR3 region: CASSLTGTEAFF. The CDR3 bases are TGCGCCAGCAGCTTGACGGGCACTGAAGCTTTCTTT.

This clonotype was observed many times. The chain uses TRBV7-2 and TRBJ1-3; TRBD1 is a possible D gene (5 bases). Germline loops: CDR1 SGHTA, CDR2 FQGNSA. The V and J ends lost 5 bases and 8 bases respectively, with 16 bases between them. The CDR3 has 14 residues. The CDR3 DNA follows: TGTGCCAGCAGCGGGACGGTCGGTGAATACACCATATATTTT. Translation gives CASSGTVGEYTIYF.

This chain uses TRBV24-1 with TRBJ1-2, with D tentatively TRBD1 (5 bases). Trimming shortened V by 5 bases and J by 4 bases, and 13 bases separated the two germline ends. The CDR3 contains 14 residues. The germline CDR1 and CDR2 sequences are KGHDR and SFDVKD. The DNA for the CDR3 is TGTGCCACCAGTGTGTACCGACAGTTCTATGGCTACACCTTC. The encoded protein is CATSVYRQFYGYTF.

This clonotype occurred many times. The chain is built from TRBV12-3 or TRBV12-4 and TRBJ2-1; 7 bases fit TRBD1. V gave up 2 bases and J gave up 3 bases; unmatched junction bases: 7. The CDR3 loop spans 16 amino acids. The CDR3 spells CASSLRGGIHYNEQFF. As DNA, the CDR3 is TGTGCCAGCAGTTTAAGAGGGGGCATACACTACAATGAGCAGTTCTTC.